The following is a T cell receptor beta chain sequence with its context. This CDR3 is 13 amino acids long. Germline CDR1 is SGDLS and CDR2 is YYNGEE. Trimming stripped 0 bases from V and 3 bases from J, with 6 bases between. This sample was included in a study of blood T cell repertoires in COVID-19. Study as a whole: Acute and convalescent COVID-19 specimens originated in the United States, Italy and Spain.

Original data processing: From reference gene primer amplification, estimates of nucleated cell counts were derived. Assay used: immunoSEQ multiplex PCR; TCRdb lists only in-frame clones, some missing. That table supplies the V and J calls and clone size; D and trimming were determined from the DNA. Of 25,000 to 35,000 clones detected, approximately 89% appear once; the ten largest clones hold approximately 30%. The source material was peripheral blood. The chain combines TRBV9 with TRBJ1-1; no reliable D call. This receptor was identified in a man older than 75 with acute or convalescent COVID-19. For the CDR3, the DNA is TGTGCCAGCAGCGTAGCCCAGTACACTGAAGCTTTCTTT. Translated, it gives CASSVAQYTEAFF.